This T cell receptor (beta chain) is from a study of T cell responses to AZD1222 COVID-19 vaccine. On this clone itself: The antigen remains unidentified.

Germline V gene data show CDR1 as SGHNT and CDR2 as YYREEE (reference sequence). CDR3 size: 14 residues. Trimming pared 4 bases from V and 1 base from J, leaving 12 bases between. The study, taken as a whole, reports: White British people made up most donors, females outnumbered males, and clonal diversity was possibly underestimated. Per reports, nearly half of all spike-specific TCRs target regions that are unmutated in variants.

Measured with immunoSEQ multiplex PCR; TCRdb has only the in-frame clones, and not every one. The table shows about 94,000 clones, with less than 85% occurring only once. Second-dose timings of about 4 or about 12 weeks were pooled. This sequence was found in an adult who received the AZD1222 COVID-19 vaccine. The chain carries TRBV5-4 and TRBJ2-7, with D possibly being TRBD2 (6 bases). The specimen comprised peripheral blood, sampled 28 days after the second AZD1222 dose. The CDR3, as DNA: TGTGCCAGCAGCGTCCGGGACTTGTCCTACGAGCAGTACTTC. As protein: CASSVRDLSYEQYF.